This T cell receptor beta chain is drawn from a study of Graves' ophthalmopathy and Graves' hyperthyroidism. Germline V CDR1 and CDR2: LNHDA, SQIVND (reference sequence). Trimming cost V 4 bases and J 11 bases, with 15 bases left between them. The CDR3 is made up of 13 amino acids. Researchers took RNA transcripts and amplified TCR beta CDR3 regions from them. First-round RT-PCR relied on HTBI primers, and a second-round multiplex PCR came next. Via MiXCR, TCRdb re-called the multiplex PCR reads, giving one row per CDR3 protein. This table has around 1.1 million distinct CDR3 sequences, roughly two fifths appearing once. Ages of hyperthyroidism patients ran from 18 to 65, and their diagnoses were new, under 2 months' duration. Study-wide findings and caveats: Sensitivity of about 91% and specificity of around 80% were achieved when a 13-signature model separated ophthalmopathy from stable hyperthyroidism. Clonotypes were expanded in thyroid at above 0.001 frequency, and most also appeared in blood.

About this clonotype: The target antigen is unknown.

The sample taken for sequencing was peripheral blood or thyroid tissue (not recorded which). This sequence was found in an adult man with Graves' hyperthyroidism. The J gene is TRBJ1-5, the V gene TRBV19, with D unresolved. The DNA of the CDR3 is TGTGCCAGTAGTACTACACGTGGAGAGACCCAGCATTTT. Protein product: CASSTTRGETQHF.